Listed below are T cell receptor beta chains from one sample, sequenced in a study of blood T cell repertoires in COVID-19. TCRdb's table, derived via immunoSEQ multiplex PCR, lists solely in-frame clones and lacks some. The sample contains 85,000 to 95,000 clones, 76% of which appear only once. The sample taken for sequencing was peripheral blood. These receptors all come from a man between 65 and 85 years old with acute or convalescent COVID-19. Both conserved end residues are part of each CDR3. The D gene is left open where the match is weak. Expanded clones get a size class; other rows say once, few or many, or leave the size out.

TRBD1	NA	TRBJ1-6	TRBV10-2	TGCGCCAGCACCCCTGGGACAGGGAACTCACCCCTCCACTTT	CASTPGTGNSPLHF
NA	NA	TRBJ2-1	TRBV19	TGTGCCAGTAGTACCCGCCTACAGGGTTCCCCCTACAATGAGCAGTTCTTC	CASSTRLQGSPYNEQFF
NA	NA	TRBJ1-1	TRBV12-5	TGTGCTAGTGGTCCGGGGGAGGGCCGAAAGGCTTTCTTT	CASGPGEGRKAFF
NA	NA	TRBJ2-5	TRBV4-1	TGCGCCAGCAGCCAAGGGGGCGTGACGGCCCAGTACTTC	CASSQGGVTAQYF
NA	once	TRBJ1-6	TRBV27	TGTGCCAGCAGCAATACATACAGCTCCTATAATTCACCCCTCCACTTT	CASSNTYSSYNSPLHF
TRBD2	few	TRBJ2-3	TRBV5-4	TGTGCCAGCAGCTTTGGGAGCGGGGGGTTCACAGATACGCAGTATTTT	CASSFGSGGFTDTQYF
NA	NA	TRBJ1-1	TRBV30	TGTGCCTGGGGACACACCATGAACACTGAAGCTTTCTTT	CAWGHTMNTEAFF
NA	NA	TRBJ2-7	TRBV3-1/TRBV3-2	TGTGCCAGCAGCCAAGGTTCCAGGATCTACGAGCAGTACTTC	CASSQGSRIYEQYF
TRBD2	NA	TRBJ2-2	TRBV10-1	TGCGCCAGCAGTGGACCGGGACTAGTCGGCACCGGGGAGCTGTTTTTT	CASSGPGLVGTGELFF
NA	once	TRBJ1-2	TRBV6-5	TGTGCCAGCAGTTCCCCCCCTGACGGGTACTATGGCTACACCTTC	CASSSPPDGYYGYTF
TRBD1	NA	TRBJ2-7	TRBV28	TGTGCCAGCAGCTCCGGGACAGGGCGCTACGAGCAGTACTTC	CASSSGTGRYEQYF
NA	medium-sized	TRBJ2-3	TRBV6-5	TGTGCCAGCAGTCTTCGGGGGGCCGCAGATACGCAGTATTTT	CASSLRGAADTQYF
NA	few	TRBJ1-3	TRBV6-5	TGTGCCAGCAGACCAACAGGTGCCTCTGGAAACACCATATATTTT	CASRPTGASGNTIYF
NA	once	TRBJ1-5	TRBV4-1	TGCGCCAGCAGCCAAGGTTGGGCAAATCAGCCCCAGCATTTT	CASSQGWANQPQHF
NA	NA	TRBJ1-1	TRBV28	TGTGCCAGCAGTTCCCTACTAGGAACCACTGAAGCTTTCTTT	CASSSLLGTTEAFF
NA	NA	TRBJ1-1	TRBV2	TGTGCCAGCAATCCCACGGGGGGGAGGGACACTGAAGCTTTCTTT	CASNPTGGRDTEAFF
TRBD2	NA	TRBJ2-1	TRBV10-3	TGTGCCATCACGGCGGGAGTGATGAAAGAGCAGTTCTTC	CAITAGVMKEQFF
TRBD2	once	TRBJ2-1	TRBV19	TGTGCCAGTAAACGGACTAGCGGGAACAATGAGCAGTTCTTC	CASKRTSGNNEQFF